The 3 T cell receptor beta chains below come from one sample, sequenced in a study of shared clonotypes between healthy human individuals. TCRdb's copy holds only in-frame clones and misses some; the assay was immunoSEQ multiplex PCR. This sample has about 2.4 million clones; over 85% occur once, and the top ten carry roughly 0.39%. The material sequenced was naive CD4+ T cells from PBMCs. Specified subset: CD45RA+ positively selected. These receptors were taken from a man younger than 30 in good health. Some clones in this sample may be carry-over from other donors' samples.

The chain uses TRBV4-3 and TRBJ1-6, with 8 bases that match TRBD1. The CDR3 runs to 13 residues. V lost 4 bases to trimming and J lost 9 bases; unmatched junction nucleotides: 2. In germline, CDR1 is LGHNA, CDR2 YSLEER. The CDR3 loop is CASSPGGTSPLHF. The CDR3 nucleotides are TGCGCCAGCAGCCCAGGGGGCACTTCACCCCTCCACTTT.

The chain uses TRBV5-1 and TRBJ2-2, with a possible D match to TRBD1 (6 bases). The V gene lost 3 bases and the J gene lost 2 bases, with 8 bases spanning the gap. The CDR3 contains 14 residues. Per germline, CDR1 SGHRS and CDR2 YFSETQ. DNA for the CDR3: TGCGCCAGCAGCTGGACAGAAAACACCGGGGAGCTGTTTTTT. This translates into CASSWTENTGELFF. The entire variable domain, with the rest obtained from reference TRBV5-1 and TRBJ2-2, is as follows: KAGVTQTPRYLIKTRGQQVTLSCSPISGHRSVSWYQQTPGQGLQFLFEYFSETQRNKGNFPGRFSGRQFSNSRSEMNVSTLELGDSALYLCASSWTENTGELFFGEGSRLTVL.

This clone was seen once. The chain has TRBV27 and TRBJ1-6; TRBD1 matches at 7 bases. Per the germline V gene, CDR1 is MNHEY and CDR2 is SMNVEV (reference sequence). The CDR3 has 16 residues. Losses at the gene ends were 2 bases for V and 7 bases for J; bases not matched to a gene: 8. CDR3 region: CASSLTAQGRNSPLHF. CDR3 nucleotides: TGTGCCAGCAGTTTAACCGCACAGGGGCGCAATTCACCCCTCCACTTT.